The 8 T cell receptor beta chains listed next were all sequenced from one sample in a study of T cell responses to AZD1222 COVID-19 vaccine (dated by TCRdb to the early 2020s). The time point label corresponds to: baseline before first vaccination. Receptors were amplified or captured by the immunoSEQ multiplex PCR assay. Here the immuneACCESS table is served through TCRdb, limited to in-frame sequences with V and J called. Missing clones are a known gap in these copies; in checked studies unresolved V genes cover under half, and the rest lacks a known reason. In all, the sample holds 100,000 to 150,000 clones, and around 90% of those were seen once. 1.4% to 1.5% of the sample goes to the ten largest clones. The source material was peripheral blood, sampled on day 0 of AZD1222 vaccination. These receptors were collected from an adult in good health.

This chain joins TRBV27 and TRBJ1-1, with TRBD1 identical over 8 bases. The germline CDR1 and CDR2 sequences are MNHEY and SMNVEV (reference sequence). The CDR3 has 15 amino acids. The V segment lost 5 bases and the J segment 3 bases; nucleotides outside the gene matches: 8. Here the CDR3 reads CASSRRTGTYTEAFF. CDR3 nucleotides: TGTGCCAGCAGTAGAAGGACAGGGACTTACACTGAAGCTTTCTTT.

V gene TRBV30 combines with J gene TRBJ2-7; 9 bases line up with TRBD1. Trimming cost V 3 bases and J 4 bases; bases outside gene matches: 1. This CDR3 contains 12 residues. Germline lookup yields CDR1 GTSNPN and CDR2 SVGIG (reference sequence). CDR3 loop: CAWRQGAYEQYF. CDR3 in DNA: TGTGCCTGGAGACAGGGGGCTTACGAGCAGTACTTC.

The CDR3 sequence is CASSQSDQYIYSNQPQHF. CDR3 bases: TGTGCCAGCAGCCAGAGTGACCAGTACATTTATAGCAATCAGCCCCAGCATTTT. The chain recombines TRBV3-1 (or the pseudogene TRBV3-2) with TRBJ1-5; no reliable D call. Trimming stripped 3 bases from V and 0 bases from J, with 18 bases between. CDR1 and CDR2 from the germline V gene are LGHDT and YNNKEL (reference sequence). The CDR3 spans 18 residues.

The CDR3 loop is CASSLARESTEAFF. In nucleotides, the CDR3 is TGTGCCAGCAGCCTTGCCCGGGAGAGCACTGAAGCTTTCTTT. This chain uses TRBV7-3 with TRBJ1-1; no firm D call. The CDR3 runs to 14 residues. V was clipped by 5 bases and J by 4 bases, with 14 bases between them. Germline V lookup: CDR1 SGHTA, CDR2 FQGTGA.

This clone turned up a few times. The J gene is TRBJ2-7, the V gene TRBV2, with D unclear. The CDR3 has 13 amino acids. Germline V gene lookup returns CDR1 SNHLY and CDR2 FYNNEI. V was trimmed by 2 bases and J by 6 bases, leaving 11 bases between them. As DNA, the CDR3 is TGTGCCAGCAGTGAACCCTTCTCGCCCGAGCAGTACTTC. Its translation: CASSEPFSPEQYF.

The V and J genes are TRBV19 and TRBJ1-2; D might be TRBD1 (5 bases). This CDR3 region has 16 residues. Germline lookup yields CDR1 LNHDA and CDR2 SQIVND (reference sequence). V shed 5 bases and J shed 0 bases, with 16 bases lying between them. The CDR3 region is CASSGGGLSTNYGYTF. CDR3 coding DNA: TGTGCCAGTAGTGGGGGTGGTCTCTCAACTAACTATGGCTACACCTTC.

This sequence joins TRBV7-2 and TRBJ1-6; TRBD1 is a possible D gene (5 bases). Germline V gene lookup returns CDR1 SGHTA and CDR2 FQGNSA. The CDR3 sequence is 16 residues long. The V and J ends lost 5 bases and 5 bases respectively, with 16 bases between them. The CDR3 DNA reads TGTGCCAGCAGCCCCTTTCCAGGGAGTAATAATTCACCCCTCCACTTT. Its translation is CASSPFPGSNNSPLHF.

This chain joins TRBV27 and TRBJ2-3; tentatively, D is TRBD1 or TRBD2 (5 bases each). Trimming shortened V by 6 bases and J by 2 bases, and 9 bases separated the two germline ends. This CDR3 has 13 residues. Germline assignment: CDR1 MNHEY and CDR2 SMNVEV (reference sequence). The chain's CDR3 is CASRRDPTDTQYF. In nucleotides, the CDR3 is TGTGCCAGCAGGAGGGACCCCACAGATACGCAGTATTTT.